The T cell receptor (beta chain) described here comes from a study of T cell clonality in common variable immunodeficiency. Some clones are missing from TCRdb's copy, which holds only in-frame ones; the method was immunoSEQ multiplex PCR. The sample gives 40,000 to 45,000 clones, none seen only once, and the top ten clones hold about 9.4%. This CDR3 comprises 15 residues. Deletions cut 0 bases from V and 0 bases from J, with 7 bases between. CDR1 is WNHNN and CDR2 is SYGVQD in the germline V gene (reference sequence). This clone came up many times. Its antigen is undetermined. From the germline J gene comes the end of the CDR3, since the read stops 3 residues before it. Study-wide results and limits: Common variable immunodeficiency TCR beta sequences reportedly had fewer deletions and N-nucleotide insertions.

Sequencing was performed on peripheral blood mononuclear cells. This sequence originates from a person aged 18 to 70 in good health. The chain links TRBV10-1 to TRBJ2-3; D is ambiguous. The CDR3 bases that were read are TGCGCCAGCAGTGAGTCGCAGACTAGCACAGATACG. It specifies CASSESQTSTDT. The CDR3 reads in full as CASSESQTSTDTQYF.